These 27 T cell receptor beta chains share one sample of origin, sequenced in a study of blood T cell repertoires in COVID-19. Data came from immunoSEQ multiplex PCR; TCRdb stores just in-frame clones and leaves some out. This repertoire shows approximately 49,000 clones, 82% found once; its top ten account for 2.5% to 3%. Material for sequencing was peripheral blood. The receptor set was obtained from an older woman with acute or convalescent COVID-19.

V is TRBV6-6 and J is TRBJ1-1; perhaps TRBD1 as D (6 bases). Trimming shortened V by 2 bases and J by 4 bases, and 11 bases separated the two germline ends. CDR3 length: 14 residues. Looked up from germline, CDR1 is MNHNY and CDR2 is SVGAGI (reference sequence). Here the CDR3 reads CASSYTGRGTEAFF. CDR3 sequence (DNA): TGTGCCAGCAGTTACACAGGGAGGGGCACTGAAGCTTTCTTT.

This chain uses TRBV18 with TRBJ1-2; 8 bases are shared with TRBD1. J lost 4 bases, V lost 2 bases, and 6 bases had no gene match. The germline V gene has CDR1 KGHSH and CDR2 LQKENI. The CDR3 is 15 amino acids. The CDR3: CASSPEGQEGYGYTF. In DNA form, the CDR3 reads TGTGCCAGCTCACCAGAGGGACAGGAAGGCTATGGCTACACCTTC.

J is TRBJ1-1 and V is TRBV14; D gene uncertain. The germline V gene encodes CDR1 SGHDN and CDR2 FVKESK. CDR3 size: 14 residues. Trimming stripped 4 bases from V and 4 bases from J, with 13 bases between. The CDR3 region is CASSLHPGPTEAFF. The CDR3 DNA is TGTGCCAGCAGCCTCCACCCAGGCCCCACTGAAGCTTTCTTT.

The chain couples TRBV4-2 to TRBJ1-1; weak D call: TRBD1 (6 bases). Per germline, CDR1 LGHNA and CDR2 YNFKEQ. V shed 0 bases and J shed 4 bases, with 18 bases lying between them. The CDR3 is 17 residues long. CDR3 sequence reads: CASSQELGAGSSTEAFF. The CDR3, as DNA: TGTGCCAGCAGCCAAGAGCTGGGGGCAGGGTCCTCCACTGAAGCTTTCTTT.

The CDR3: CASSGGQGMFRNEKLFF. DNA of the CDR3: TGTGCCAGCAGCGGTGGACAGGGTATGTTTAGGAATGAAAAACTGTTTTTT. This chain uses TRBV9 with TRBJ1-4; 8 positions agree with TRBD1. CDR3 length equals 17 residues. The germline CDR1 and CDR2 sequences are SGDLS and YYNGEE. Germline trimming cut 3 bases from V and 5 bases from J; bases unmatched to any gene: 12.

The chain is built from TRBV20-1 and TRBJ1-2; 8 bases are shared with TRBD1. J lost 7 bases, V lost 3 bases, and 4 bases had no gene match. The germline gives CDR1 DFQATT, CDR2 SNEGSKA (reference sequence). This CDR3 comprises 12 residues. The CDR3 reads CSASYRGVGYTF. Written as DNA, the CDR3 is TGCAGTGCTAGTTACAGGGGGGTTGGCTACACCTTC.

The V and J genes are TRBV3-1 (or the pseudogene TRBV3-2) and TRBJ1-2, with 11 bases aligning to TRBD1. V shed 4 bases and J 8 bases; nucleotides not matched to a gene: 6. This CDR3 comprises 14 residues. CDR1 LGHDT and CDR2 YNNKEL come from the germline V gene (reference sequence). The chain's CDR3 is CASSPGQGAWGYTF. The CDR3 DNA reads TGTGCCAGCAGCCCAGGACAGGGGGCATGGGGCTACACCTTC.

The chain uses TRBV5-1 and TRBJ2-7, with 8 bases fitting TRBD2. V lost 6 bases to trimming and J lost 4 bases; unmatched junction nucleotides: 3. CDR1 and CDR2 from the germline V gene are SGHRS and YFSETQ. CDR3 length equals 12 residues. The CDR3 DNA reads TGCGCCAGCACCCGGGAGGGTTACGAGCAGTACTTC. Amino acid sequence: CASTREGYEQYF.

The V call is TRBV6-5, the J call TRBJ2-5; 7 bases map to TRBD2. The CDR3 has 15 amino acids. Trimming at V came to 5 bases and at J to 0 bases, leaving 6 bases not matched to a gene. The germline V gene encodes CDR1 MNHEY and CDR2 SVGAGI. The CDR3 reads CASSRGEGNQETQYF. In DNA, the CDR3 is TGTGCCAGCAGTCGGGGGGAGGGGAACCAAGAGACCCAGTACTTC.

The chain couples TRBV2 to TRBJ1-4; no definite D call. The CDR3 consists of 12 residues. With 5 bases removed from V and 7 bases from J, the gap between germline ends came to 8 bases. CDR1 is SNHLY, CDR2 FYNNEI, per germline. CDR3 region: CASSRYSEKLFF. Here the CDR3 DNA reads TGTGCCAGCAGTCGCTATAGTGAAAAACTGTTTTTT.

The chain employs TRBV2 and TRBJ2-6, with a weak D call TRBD1 (6 bases). V lost 4 bases, J lost 2 bases, and 9 bases lay in between. The CDR3 loop spans 15 amino acids. Per the germline V gene, CDR1 is SNHLY and CDR2 is FYNNEI. CDR3 loop: CASSGQVAGANVLTF. The CDR3 nucleotides read TGTGCCAGCAGTGGACAGGTGGCTGGGGCCAACGTCCTGACTTTC.

The V and J genes are TRBV3-1 (or the pseudogene TRBV3-2) and TRBJ2-5; D is possibly TRBD2 (6 bases). This CDR3 comprises 13 residues. Trimming took off 1 base at V and 4 bases at J, with 7 bases between the two ends. Germline CDR1 is LGHDT and CDR2 is YNNKEL (reference sequence). The CDR3 loop is CASSQAGVETQYF. The CDR3, as DNA: TGTGCCAGCAGCCAAGCGGGAGTAGAGACCCAGTACTTC.

The chain couples TRBV19 to TRBJ1-5, with TRBD1 matching 8 bases. The V gene's germline CDR1 is LNHDA and CDR2 SQIVND (reference sequence). The CDR3 is 17 amino acids. J was trimmed by 1 base and V by 5 bases; bases with no gene match: 10. The CDR3 loop is CASSHLRQGSSNQPQHF. CDR3 DNA sequence: TGTGCCAGTAGTCACCTTCGACAGGGGTCGAGCAATCAGCCCCAGCATTTT.

This rearrangement joins TRBV5-6 to TRBJ1-1; D is undetermined. The CDR3 is made up of 17 amino acids. Trimming pared 0 bases from V and 0 bases from J, leaving 15 bases between. Per the germline V gene, CDR1 is SGHDT and CDR2 is YYEEEE. The CDR3 region is CASSLVRETYMNTEAFF. The DNA of the CDR3 is TGTGCCAGCAGCTTGGTTCGGGAGACCTACATGAACACTGAAGCTTTCTTT.

V is TRBV9 and J is TRBJ2-1; D is undetermined. V gave up 0 bases and J gave up 9 bases, with 13 bases separating them. Per germline, CDR1 SGDLS and CDR2 YYNGEE. CDR3 length: 14 amino acids. As DNA, the CDR3 is TGTGCCAGCAGCGTAGTTAATAGCTATAGTGAGCAGTTCTTC. This translates into CASSVVNSYSEQFF.

This chain links TRBV6-5 with TRBJ2-7; D is unresolved. Germline CDR1 MNHEY, CDR2 SVGAGI. The V and J ends lost 4 bases and 4 bases respectively, with 5 bases between them. This CDR3 has 11 amino acids. The CDR3 DNA reads TGTGCCAGCAGTTCTAAATACGAGCAGTACTTC. This sequence encodes CASSSKYEQYF.

This clone appeared a few times. The V and J genes are TRBV5-1 and TRBJ1-2; D gene uncertain. Germline V gives CDR1 SGHRS, CDR2 YFSETQ. Trimming left V 4 bases short and J 6 bases short, with 13 bases between. This CDR3 region has 13 residues. In nucleotides, the CDR3 is TGCGCCAGCAGCCGTCAAGGGAGGGATGGCTACACCTTC. Its translation: CASSRQGRDGYTF.

This rearrangement joins TRBV7-2 to TRBJ2-2; TRBD1 matches at 10 bases. Germline V gene data show CDR1 as SGHTA and CDR2 as FQGNSA. This CDR3 has 18 amino acids. V shed 1 base, J shed 8 bases, and the junction held 13 bases outside the gene matches. CDR3 in amino acids: CASSLDKAGQGSMGELFF. The CDR3 nucleotides read TGTGCCAGCAGCTTAGATAAGGCGGGACAGGGGTCTATGGGGGAGCTGTTTTTT.

The chain recombines TRBV15 with TRBJ2-1; 8 nucleotides match TRBD2. The CDR3 has 16 residues. The germline gives CDR1 LNHNV, CDR2 YYDKDF (reference sequence). V trimming: 0 bases; J trimming: 4 bases; junction bases outside the gene matches: 5. The CDR3 loop reads CATSREISGAYNEQFF. The CDR3 bases are TGTGCCACCAGCAGAGAAATTAGCGGGGCGTACAATGAGCAGTTCTTC.

This chain connects TRBV5-1 to TRBJ2-7; TRBD1 agrees at 7 bases. The germline V gene has CDR1 SGHRS and CDR2 YFSETQ. The CDR3 runs 13 residues. V shed 4 bases, J shed 3 bases, and the junction held 4 bases outside the gene matches. The CDR3 sequence: CASSRQGDYEQYF. The CDR3, as DNA: TGCGCCAGCAGCCGACAGGGTGACTACGAGCAGTACTTC. Combining the CDR3 with reference TRBV5-1 and TRBJ2-7 gives the whole variable domain KAGVTQTPRYLIKTRGQQVTLSCSPISGHRSVSWYQQTPGQGLQFLFEYFSETQRNKGNFPGRFSGRQFSNSRSEMNVSTLELGDSALYLCASSRQGDYEQYFGPGTRLTVT.

The J gene is TRBJ1-4, the V gene TRBV7-2, with 8 bases matching TRBD1. With 3 bases clipped from V and 8 bases from J, the junction kept 8 bases outside the gene matches. The CDR3 has 15 amino acids. Looked up from germline, CDR1 is SGHTA and CDR2 is FQGNSA. The CDR3 DNA reads TGTGCCAGCAGCTTCCGGACAGGGCGAAGCGAAAAACTGTTTTTT. Residues: CASSFRTGRSEKLFF. Full variable domain (rest looked up from reference TRBV7-2 and TRBJ1-4): GAGVSQSPSNKVTEKGKDVELRCDPISGHTALYWYRQSLGQGLEFLIYFQGNSAPDKSGLPSDRFSAERTGGSVSTLTIQRTQQEDSAVYLCASSFRTGRSEKLFFGSGTQLSVL.

The CDR3 sequence is CASSPTGGKDTQYF. The CDR3 bases are TGTGCCAGCAGCCCGACAGGGGGCAAGGATACGCAGTATTTT. The chain employs TRBV6-4 and TRBJ2-3; TRBD1 agrees at 10 bases. V was clipped by 6 bases and J by 6 bases; unmatched bases: 6. This CDR3 has 14 residues. Looked up from germline, CDR1 is MRHNA and CDR2 is SNTAGT.

This clone was seen a few times. The genes are TRBV3-1 (or the pseudogene TRBV3-2) and TRBJ1-2, with 7 nucleotides matching TRBD1. V trimming: 4 bases; J trimming: 7 bases; junction bases outside the gene matches: 9. Germline V gene lookup returns CDR1 LGHDT and CDR2 YNNKEL (reference sequence). The CDR3 runs to 14 residues. Written as DNA, the CDR3 is TGTGCCAGCAGCCGAGACAGGGCCATGGGTGGCTACACCTTC. It specifies CASSRDRAMGGYTF.

This chain joins TRBV30 and TRBJ2-5; 10 bases line up with TRBD1. CDR1 and CDR2 (germline): GTSNPN, SVGIG (reference sequence). V lost 1 base and J lost 5; bases outside the gene matches: 4. There are 14 residues in the CDR3. CDR3 sequence reads: CAWSEGQGLETQYF. The CDR3 DNA follows: TGTGCCTGGAGTGAGGGACAGGGGCTGGAGACCCAGTACTTC. The whole variable domain, filled in from reference TRBV30 and TRBJ2-5, reads SQTIHQWPATLVQPVGSPLSLECTVEGTSNPNLYWYRQAAGRGLQLLFYSVGIGQISSEVPQNLSASRPQDRQFILSSKKLLLSDSGFYLCAWSEGQGLETQYFGPGTRLLVL.

The V gene is TRBV6-1, the J gene TRBJ2-7, with 8 positions matching TRBD1. V lost 0 bases, J lost 3 bases, and 7 bases stayed unmatched. CDR3 length: 16 amino acids. Germline V gene sequence: CDR1 MNHNS, CDR2 SASEGT. The CDR3 protein is CASSEAIAGQDYEQYF. CDR3 bases: TGTGCCAGCAGTGAAGCGATCGCGGGACAGGACTACGAGCAGTACTTC.

This clone was recorded a few times. The chain has TRBV6-5 and TRBJ2-6, with a possible D match to TRBD1 (5 bases). The germline gives CDR1 MNHEY, CDR2 SVGAGI. The CDR3 loop spans 14 amino acids. V was pared by 5 bases and J by 2 bases, with 7 bases between. Here the CDR3 DNA reads TGTGCCAGCAGTCAGGGCCCTGGGGCCAACGTCCTGACTTTC. This codes for CASSQGPGANVLTF.

The genes are TRBV6-1 and TRBJ1-1; D gene unclear. This CDR3 comprises 11 residues. Germline assignment: CDR1 MNHNS and CDR2 SASEGT. Trimming removed 2 bases at V and 7 bases at J, with 5 bases between. The CDR3 here is CASSEPFEAFF. The CDR3 DNA reads as TGTGCCAGCAGTGAACCGTTTGAAGCTTTCTTT.